The entry that follows covers one T cell receptor (beta chain) sequence. This sample was included in a study of T cell responses to AZD1222 COVID-19 vaccine. CDR3 length: 16 amino acids. The V segment lost 6 bases and the J segment 2 bases; nucleotides outside the gene matches: 7. Germline values: CDR1 MDHEN, CDR2 SYDVKM. Assay used: immunoSEQ multiplex PCR; TCRdb lists only in-frame clones, some missing. The data contain about 120,000 clones, 88% of them seen just once; the ten biggest clones take up roughly 2.4%. Material: peripheral blood, obtained on day 0 of AZD1222 vaccination. This receptor was identified in an adult in good health. The V call is TRBV28, the J call TRBJ2-1; 10 bases are a match to TRBD2. The CDR3 region has the DNA TGTGCCAGCAGCCTCCGGGGGACTAGCGCCTACAATGAGCAGTTCTTC. It codes for CASSLRGTSAYNEQFF.